This passage covers 32 T cell receptor beta chains from one sample sequenced in a study of T cell responses to AZD1222 COVID-19 vaccine. The method was immunoSEQ multiplex PCR; TCRdb's version includes in-frame clones alone and lacks a portion of them. The sample includes 150,000 to 200,000 clones, about 91% of them seen just once. Sequencing used peripheral blood, obtained 28 days after the second AZD1222 dose. Receptors were obtained from an adult who received the AZD1222 COVID-19 vaccine.

The rearrangement uses TRBV6-5 and TRBJ2-7; 7 bases align to TRBD1. Trimming at V came to 7 bases and at J to 4 bases, leaving 4 bases not matched to a gene. This CDR3 spans 12 amino acids. The germline V gene encodes CDR1 MNHEY and CDR2 SVGAGI. The CDR3 spells CASTETGYEQYF. The CDR3, as DNA: TGTGCCAGCACCGAGACAGGGTACGAGCAGTACTTC.

The CDR3 loop is CASRPLDWLNYGYTF. The CDR3 nucleotides read TGTGCCAGCAGGCCCTTAGACTGGCTCAACTATGGCTACACCTTC. The gene calls are TRBV5-8 and TRBJ1-2, with D uncertain. V gave up 5 bases and J gave up 2 bases, with 16 bases separating them. The CDR3 has 15 residues. Germline V lookup: CDR1 SGHTS, CDR2 YDEGEE.

The chain carries TRBV29-1 and TRBJ2-3, with D unresolved. V gave up 3 bases and J gave up 4 bases, with 14 bases separating them. CDR1 is SQVTM, CDR2 ANQGSEA, per germline. The CDR3 runs 14 residues. CDR3 DNA sequence: TGCAGCGTTGATAGGAAACTAACTGCAGATACGCAGTATTTT. This sequence encodes CSVDRKLTADTQYF.

This chain links TRBV5-8 with TRBJ1-2; D not resolved. Trimming stripped 2 bases from V and 5 bases from J, with 7 bases between. From germline, CDR1 is SGHTS and CDR2 YDEGEE. The CDR3 extends over 12 amino acids. CDR3 region: CASSFPSYGYTF. In DNA form, the CDR3 reads TGTGCCAGCAGCTTTCCCAGTTATGGCTACACCTTC.

The sample holds one count of this clone. This chain joins TRBV7-2 and TRBJ2-3; D possibly corresponds to TRBD1 (6 bases). Germline V gene sequence: CDR1 SGHTA, CDR2 FQGNSA. V was pared by 1 base and J by 5 bases, with 10 bases between. The CDR3 is 14 amino acids. The CDR3 loop is CASSLGGGRDTQYF. CDR3 coding DNA: TGTGCCAGCAGCTTAGGTGGGGGCAGAGATACGCAGTATTTT.

The rearrangement joins TRBV6-5 to TRBJ2-2, with D maybe TRBD1 (7 bases). V dropped 2 bases and J dropped 2 bases, with 12 bases sitting between them. The CDR3 totals 16 residues. From germline, CDR1 is MNHEY and CDR2 SVGAGI. The chain's CDR3 is CASSYGGTVNTGELFF. CDR3 nucleotide sequence: TGTGCCAGCAGTTACGGGGGGACAGTCAACACCGGGGAGCTGTTTTTT.

This sequence joins TRBV24-1 and TRBJ1-1, with 7 bases that match TRBD1. Losses at the gene ends were 5 bases for V and 4 bases for J; bases not matched to a gene: 6. Germline V gene sequence: CDR1 KGHDR, CDR2 SFDVKD. The CDR3 contains 14 residues. The CDR3 region has the DNA TGTGCCACCAGTGGTCGCAGGGGGGCCACTGAAGCTTTCTTT. This sequence encodes CATSGRRGATEAFF.

This clone showed up just a few times. J is TRBJ1-4 and V is TRBV19; 7 bases are a match to TRBD1. The CDR3 totals 14 residues. J lost 8 bases, V lost 3 bases, and 6 bases had no gene match. CDR1 LNHDA and CDR2 SQIVND come from the germline V gene (reference sequence). CDR3 region: CASSMTGSGEKLFF. CDR3 DNA: TGTGCCAGTAGTATGACAGGGTCGGGGGAAAAACTGTTTTTT.

The chain recombines TRBV29-1 with TRBJ1-5; TRBD1 might be the D (5 bases). Per the germline V gene, CDR1 is SQVTM and CDR2 is ANQGSEA. Trimming shortened V by 4 bases and J by 1 base, and 8 bases separated the two germline ends. The length of the CDR3 is 13 residues. CDR3 bases: TGCAGCGTTGGGGCAGGGAGCAATCAGCCCCAGCATTTT. Translation gives CSVGAGSNQPQHF.

The CDR3 loop reads CGGETDKNIQYF. The CDR3 region has the DNA TGTGGAGGGGAAACCGACAAAAACATTCAGTACTTC. The J gene is TRBJ2-4, the V gene TRBV30; either TRBD1 or TRBD2 may fit D (5 bases each). In germline, CDR1 is GTSNPN, CDR2 SVGIG (reference sequence). The CDR3 has 12 residues.

J is TRBJ1-1 and V is TRBV5-1, with a possible D match to TRBD1 (5 bases). The CDR3 extends over 13 amino acids. Trimming shortened V by 6 bases and J by 5 bases, and 14 bases separated the two germline ends. Germline loops: CDR1 SGHRS, CDR2 YFSETQ. The CDR3 spells CASIEVGGTEAFF. The CDR3, as DNA: TGCGCCAGCATAGAGGTGGGGGGAACTGAAGCTTTCTTT.

The CDR3 nucleotides read TGTGCCAGCAGCCGCTCCCAGACAGCGTATGGCTACACCTTC. It specifies CASSRSQTAYGYTF. The J gene is TRBJ1-2, the V gene TRBV14; weak D call: TRBD1 (5 bases). Germline assignment: CDR1 SGHDN and CDR2 FVKESK. The CDR3 consists of 14 residues. The ends were cut back, 4 bases at V and 5 bases at J, with 14 bases in the middle.

The chain joins TRBV5-4 to TRBJ2-1, with TRBD2 identical over 11 bases. V was clipped by 0 bases and J by 7 bases; unmatched bases: 3. The CDR3 is made up of 15 amino acids. In germline, CDR1 is SGHNT, CDR2 YYREEE (reference sequence). The CDR3 DNA reads TGTGCCAGCAGCTTGGGACTAGCGGGGAATAATGAGCAGTTCTTC. Encoded protein: CASSLGLAGNNEQFF.

The genes are TRBV4-1 and TRBJ1-5; 10 nucleotides match TRBD1. V was pared by 5 bases and J by 1 base, with 5 bases of the junction left unmatched. The CDR3 has 16 residues. Germline CDR1 is MGHRA and CDR2 is YSYEKL. DNA for the CDR3: TGCGCCAGCAGCGGGACAGGGGATGTCAGCAATCAGCCCCAGCATTTT. Protein: CASSGTGDVSNQPQHF.

Remarks on this clone: This same CDR3 is encoded by further DNA sequences in the sample. The J gene is TRBJ2-2, the V gene TRBV5-1; TRBD2 matches 9 bases. The CDR3 extends over 15 amino acids. Germline V gene sequence: CDR1 SGHRS, CDR2 YFSETQ. V shed 1 base, J shed 7 bases, and the junction held 5 bases outside the gene matches. Written as DNA, the CDR3 is TGCGCCAGCAGCTTGCTAGCGGGGAGCAGCGGGGAGCTGTTTTTT. The encoded protein is CASSLLAGSSGELFF.

The chain employs TRBV11-1 and TRBJ1-3; 8 bases map to TRBD1. The CDR3 totals 16 residues. CDR1 is SGHAT, CDR2 FQDESV, per germline (reference sequence). V was clipped by 3 bases and J by 4 bases; unmatched bases: 8. CDR3 residues: CASSLRRDRRGNTIYF. Written as DNA, the CDR3 is TGTGCCAGCAGCTTGCGACGGGACAGGAGGGGAAACACCATATATTTT.

The chain combines TRBV6-2 or TRBV6-3 with TRBJ1-5; unclear D gene. The CDR3 length is 12 residues. Deletions cut 2 bases from V and 6 bases from J, with 5 bases between. Germline V gene lookup returns CDR1 MNHEY and CDR2 SVGEGT. CDR3 bases: TGTGCCAGCAGTTACCCCAGTCAGCCCCAGCATTTT. It specifies CASSYPSQPQHF.

This clone is labeled as medium-sized. The rearrangement uses TRBV4-2 and TRBJ1-5, with a weak D call TRBD1 (5 bases). This CDR3 spans 16 amino acids. Germline CDR1 reads LGHNA; CDR2 reads YNFKEQ. Trimming removed 0 bases from V and 2 bases from J, with 11 bases in between. This CDR3 is CASSQEGGERNQPQHF. As DNA, the CDR3 is TGTGCCAGCAGCCAAGAGGGGGGGGAGCGCAATCAGCCCCAGCATTTT.

The rearrangement uses TRBV18 and TRBJ2-7; D ambiguous. Trimming pared 2 bases from V and 3 bases from J, leaving 8 bases between. Germline V gene sequence: CDR1 KGHSH, CDR2 LQKENI. The CDR3 is 13 amino acids. CDR3 nucleotides: TGTGCCAGCTCACCAGTCGTCAACTACGAGCAGTACTTC. Translating it yields CASSPVVNYEQYF.

The chain carries TRBV29-1 and TRBJ1-2, with D perhaps matching TRBD1 (5 bases). CDR1 is SQVTM, CDR2 ANQGSEA, per germline. Deletions cut 4 bases from V and 8 bases from J, with 26 bases between. CDR3 length: 16 amino acids. Here the CDR3 reads CSVAGGGRRSRKGYTF. The CDR3 bases are TGCAGCGTTGCGGGGGGAGGGCGAAGGTCGAGGAAGGGCTACACCTTC.

The chain is built from TRBV19 and TRBJ1-1; possible D gene TRBD1, 5 bases. V was clipped by 3 bases and J by 2 bases, with 10 bases between them. The CDR3 contains 14 residues. From germline, CDR1 is LNHDA and CDR2 SQIVND (reference sequence). CDR3 sequence (DNA): TGTGCCAGTAGTATGGAACAGGTTAACACTGAAGCTTTCTTT. It encodes CASSMEQVNTEAFF. The whole variable domain, remainder taken from reference TRBV19 and TRBJ1-1, is DGGITQSPKYLFRKEGQNVTLSCEQNLNHDAMYWYRQDPGQGLRLIYYSQIVNDFQKGDIAEGYSVSREKKESFPLTVTSAQKNPTAFYLCASSMEQVNTEAFFGQGTRLTVV.

V usage is TRBV9 and J usage is TRBJ2-3, with D hard to call. V was trimmed by 2 bases and J by 3 bases, leaving 16 bases between them. Germline CDR1 SGDLS, CDR2 YYNGEE. CDR3 length equals 16 residues. CDR3 sequence reads: CASSVKAAERTDTQYF. CDR3 nucleotides: TGTGCCAGCAGCGTCAAGGCCGCGGAAAGGACAGATACGCAGTATTTT.

The chain recombines TRBV5-6 with TRBJ1-2; 7 nucleotides line up with TRBD1. V shed 4 bases and J 6 bases; nucleotides not matched to a gene: 3. Germline CDR1 and CDR2: SGHDT and YYEEEE. CDR3 length equals 12 residues. The CDR3 is CASSVTGNGYTF. CDR3 coding DNA: TGTGCCAGCAGCGTGACAGGGAATGGCTACACCTTC.

V usage is TRBV19 and J usage is TRBJ1-1, with TRBD1 identical over 7 bases. Germline CDR1 reads LNHDA; CDR2 reads SQIVND (reference sequence). This CDR3 region has 15 residues. Trimming cost V 5 bases and J 10 bases; bases outside gene matches: 16. In nucleotides, the CDR3 is TGTGCCAGTAGTTTCCAGAATAATGACAGGGCTCCAGCTTTCTTT. Amino acids: CASSFQNNDRAPAFF.

J is TRBJ2-3 and V is TRBV7-9, with D maybe TRBD2 (6 bases). The CDR3 has 12 residues. The V gene lost 5 bases and the J gene lost 6 bases, with 9 bases spanning the gap. Looked up from germline, CDR1 is SEHNR and CDR2 is FQNEAQ (reference sequence). CDR3 amino acids: CASSVGGDTQYF. The CDR3 nucleotides read TGTGCCAGCAGCGTTGGAGGGGATACGCAGTATTTT.

This chain connects TRBV7-2 to TRBJ2-1, with D perhaps matching TRBD1 (6 bases). This CDR3 is 12 amino acids long. The germline V gene encodes CDR1 SGHTA and CDR2 FQGNSA. Trimming stripped 6 bases from V and 4 bases from J, with 7 bases between. The CDR3 reads CASRQGYNEQFF. CDR3 nucleotides: TGTGCCAGCAGACAGGGATACAATGAGCAGTTCTTC.

This chain connects TRBV5-5 to TRBJ1-4; weak D call: TRBD1 (5 bases). The V and J ends lost 4 bases and 8 bases respectively, with 21 bases between them. Germline CDR1 and CDR2: SGHKS and YYEKEE (reference sequence). The CDR3 loop spans 16 amino acids. The chain's CDR3 is CASSPLGVGSGEKLFF. The DNA for the CDR3 is TGTGCCAGCAGCCCTTTAGGGGTAGGGTCGGGCGAAAAACTGTTTTTT.

The V call is TRBV6-2 or TRBV6-3, the J call TRBJ2-7; D call uncertain. Germline V gene sequence: CDR1 MNHEY, CDR2 SVGEGT. The CDR3 sequence is 13 residues long. V lost 4 bases and J lost 2, with 9 bases in between. The CDR3 DNA reads as TGTGCCAGCAGTTGGAACCCCACCTACGAGCAGTACTTC. Translated: CASSWNPTYEQYF.

This chain uses TRBV5-4 with TRBJ2-5, with D perhaps given as TRBD1 or TRBD2 (7 bases each). Trimming took 5 bases from V and 9 from J, leaving 23 bases between them. The CDR3 has 15 residues. Per germline, CDR1 SGHNT and CDR2 YYREEE (reference sequence). This chain's CDR3 is CASRDGAGPQGAQYF. CDR3 in DNA: TGTGCCAGCAGGGACGGAGCGGGACCCCAGGGGGCCCAGTACTTC.

The gene calls are TRBV4-3 and TRBJ1-2, with D tentatively TRBD1 (5 bases). The germline gives CDR1 LGHNA, CDR2 YSLEER. V gave up 0 bases and J gave up 8 bases, with 13 bases separating them. This CDR3 is 14 amino acids long. The CDR3, as DNA: TGCGCCAGCAGCCAAGATGGGGCCGGGGACGGCTACACCTTC. It yields the protein CASSQDGAGDGYTF.

This chain connects TRBV5-4 to TRBJ1-1; a weak D match, TRBD1 (6 bases). The CDR3 sequence is 14 residues long. Trimming left V 4 bases short and J 11 bases short, with 21 bases between. Germline CDR1 and CDR2: SGHNT and YYREEE (reference sequence). This CDR3 is CASSIQPEQGRAFF. In DNA, the CDR3 is TGTGCCAGCAGCATACAACCGGAACAGGGCAGGGCTTTCTTT.

This clone has a single count. V usage is TRBV7-8 and J usage is TRBJ1-2; unclear D gene. Trimming took off 5 bases at V and 9 bases at J, with 10 bases between the two ends. This CDR3 spans 11 amino acids. Germline CDR1 and CDR2: SGHVS and FQNEAQ. In DNA, the CDR3 is TGTGCCAGCAGCCTGGGTCCGAGCTACACCTTC. Its translation: CASSLGPSYTF.